Listed here are 9 T cell receptor beta chains from one sample, sequenced in a study of blood T cell repertoires in COVID-19. The assay was immunoSEQ multiplex PCR, and TCRdb's table has in-frame clones only and misses some. In the table there are roughly 76,000 clones, more than 85% of which are singletons. The specimen was peripheral blood. These TCRs come from a woman aged 55-70 years with active COVID-19.

This chain links TRBV20-1 with TRBJ1-2; D gene ambiguous. Germline CDR1 reads DFQATT; CDR2 reads SNEGSKA (reference sequence). Trimming took 1 base from V and 7 from J, leaving 4 bases between them. The CDR3 sequence is 10 residues long. CDR3 coding DNA: TGCAGTGCTAGAGCAGGTGGCTACACCTTC. Translating it yields CSARAGGYTF.

V usage is TRBV4-1 and J usage is TRBJ2-7; the match to TRBD2 covers 7 bases. The CDR3 is 18 amino acids. Germline CDR1 and CDR2: MGHRA and YSYEKL. J gave up 3 bases and V 0 bases, and 14 bases lay outside the gene matches. In DNA, the CDR3 is TGCGCCAGCAGCCAAGAAGAACCGGGGGGAAACTTACACTACGAGCAGTACTTC. It translates to CASSQEEPGGNLHYEQYF.

This sequence joins TRBV4-2 and TRBJ2-3, with a possible D match to TRBD2 (7 bases). The CDR3 loop spans 18 amino acids. Trimming took 0 bases from V and 2 from J, leaving 18 bases between them. CDR1 is LGHNA, CDR2 YNFKEQ, per germline. The CDR3 DNA reads as TGTGCCAGCAGCCAAGAGGGGGGGCTTGTCCGAGACACAGATACGCAGTATTTT. Translated, it gives CASSQEGGLVRDTDTQYF.

The chain is built from TRBV10-2 and TRBJ2-1; 10 bases are a match to TRBD2. This CDR3 is 14 amino acids long. J lost 12 bases, V lost 4 bases, and 9 bases had no gene match. The germline gives CDR1 WSHSY, CDR2 SAAADI. CDR3 nucleotides: TGCGCCAGCAGTGTTGGACTAGCGGAAACAGGGCAGTTCTTC. Translation gives CASSVGLAETGQFF.

The chain links TRBV5-1 to TRBJ2-5; D not certain. The CDR3 is 11 residues long. V was cut by 2 bases and J by 4 bases, with 3 bases left in between. The germline CDR1 and CDR2 sequences are SGHRS and YFSETQ. In nucleotides, the CDR3 is TGCGCCAGCAGCTTTCGAGAGACCCAGTACTTC. It codes for CASSFRETQYF.

V and J are TRBV27 and TRBJ2-2; 12 bases fit TRBD2. This CDR3 has 16 residues. In germline, CDR1 is MNHEY, CDR2 SMNVEV (reference sequence). V shed 8 bases, J shed 4 bases, and the junction held 8 bases outside the gene matches. The CDR3: CASFPSGRGSTGELFF. CDR3 bases: TGTGCCAGCTTTCCTAGCGGGAGGGGATCCACCGGGGAGCTGTTTTTT.

J is TRBJ2-1 and V is TRBV10-3; perhaps TRBD2 as D (6 bases). The CDR3 contains 11 residues. CDR1 is ENHRY and CDR2 is SYGVKD in the germline V gene. The V gene lost 10 bases and the J gene lost 10 bases, with 14 bases spanning the gap. The CDR3 DNA is TGTGCCACCCAGGGCGGGAACGAGCAGTTCTTC. This codes for CATQGGNEQFF.

The V call is TRBV11-2, the J call TRBJ2-3; 7 positions match TRBD2. Germline CDR1 and CDR2: SGHAT and FQNNGV. This CDR3 spans 17 amino acids. V gave up 1 base and J gave up 4 bases; unmatched junction bases: 11. The CDR3 nucleotides are TGTGCCAGCAGCTTAGGGGTCGGGAGGTCCACACCAGATACGCAGTATTTT. This codes for CASSLGVGRSTPDTQYF.

V is TRBV7-7 and J is TRBJ2-1; a possible D gene is TRBD2 (5 bases). There are 13 residues in the CDR3. Per germline, CDR1 SSHAT and CDR2 FNYEAQ (reference sequence). Deletions cut 3 bases from V and 4 bases from J, with 7 bases between. CDR3 bases: TGTGCCAGCAGCTTTGGGAGATACAATGAGCAGTTCTTC. Protein product: CASSFGRYNEQFF. Combining the CDR3 with reference TRBV7-7 and TRBJ2-1 gives the whole variable domain GAGVSQSPRYKVTKRGQDVTLRCDPISSHATLYWYQQALGQGPEFLTYFNYEAQPDKSGLPSDRFSAERPEGSISTLTIQRTEQRDSAMYRCASSFGRYNEQFFGPGTRLTVL.